This T cell receptor beta chain was retrieved from a study of blood T cell repertoires in COVID-19. As for the study in general: Sites in the United States, Italy and Spain provided acute and convalescent COVID-19 samples. T cells, B-cell-depleted T cells, or PBMCs supplied cDNA or gDNA.

Original analysis: Estimation of nucleated cell counts was performed using reference gene primer amplification. Here immunoSEQ multiplex PCR was the method, and the copy in TCRdb shows in-frame clones only, minus some. D and trimming were read from the DNA, whereas the V and J calls and clone size are those reported in that table. The sample records approximately 210,000 clones, about 90% being singletons. Germline V gene lookup returns CDR1 SGHDT and CDR2 YYEEEE. This CDR3 region has 13 residues. The V segment lost 5 bases and the J segment 5 bases; nucleotides outside the gene matches: 4. Sequences were obtained from peripheral blood. The rearrangement links TRBV5-6 to TRBJ1-2, with 9 bases aligning to TRBD1. The receptor's source is a man aged 30 to 39 with acute or convalescent COVID-19. The CDR3 reads CASSADRGYGYTF. The CDR3 DNA reads as TGTGCCAGCAGTGCTGACAGGGGGTATGGCTACACCTTC.